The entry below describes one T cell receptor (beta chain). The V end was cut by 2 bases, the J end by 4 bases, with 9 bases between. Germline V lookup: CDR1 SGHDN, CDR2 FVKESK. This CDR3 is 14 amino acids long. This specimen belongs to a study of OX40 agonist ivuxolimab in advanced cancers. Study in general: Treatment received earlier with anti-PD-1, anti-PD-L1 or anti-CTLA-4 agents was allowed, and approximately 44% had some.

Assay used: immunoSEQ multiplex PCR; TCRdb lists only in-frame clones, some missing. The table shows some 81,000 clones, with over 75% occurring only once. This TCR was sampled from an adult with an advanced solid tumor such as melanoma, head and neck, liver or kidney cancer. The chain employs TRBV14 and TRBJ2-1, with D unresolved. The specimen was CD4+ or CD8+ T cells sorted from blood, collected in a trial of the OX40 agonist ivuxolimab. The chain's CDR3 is CASSQFGRYNEQFF. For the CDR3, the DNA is TGTGCCAGCAGCCAATTCGGGCGGTACAATGAGCAGTTCTTC.